This TCR beta chain was recorded in a study of blood T cell repertoires in COVID-19. Across the whole study: The United States, Italy and Spain provided the acute and convalescent COVID-19 samples. T cells, B-cell-depleted T cells, or PBMCs supplied cDNA or gDNA.

This CDR3 region has 13 residues. Trimming left V 2 bases short and J 2 bases short, with 6 bases between. Germline V gives CDR1 SGHAT, CDR2 FQNNGV. Some clones are missing from TCRdb's copy, which holds only in-frame ones; the method was immunoSEQ multiplex PCR. The data show 150,000 to 200,000 clones, approximately 86% seen once. This clonotype originated in a man in his fifties or sixties with acute or convalescent COVID-19. Sequencing was done on a sample of peripheral blood. V usage is TRBV11-2 and J usage is TRBJ1-1, with D perhaps matching TRBD1 (5 bases). The CDR3 reads CASSLRGNTEAFF. The CDR3 nucleotides read TGTGCCAGCAGCTTAAGGGGAAACACTGAAGCTTTCTTT. The variable domain in full, with the rest retrieved from reference TRBV11-2 and TRBJ1-1, is EAGVAQSPRYKIIEKRQSVAFWCNPISGHATLYWYQQILGQGPKLLIQFQNNGVVDDSQLPKDRFSAERLKGVDSTLKIQPAKLEDSAVYLCASSLRGNTEAFFGQGTRLTVV.